These T cell receptor beta chains were read from a single sample in a study of blood T cell repertoires in COVID-19. TCRdb keeps only in-frame clones here, not all; method: immunoSEQ multiplex PCR. The sample lists approximately 260,000 clones, approximately 89% occurring once. Material: peripheral blood. These receptors all come from a woman in her 70s with COVID-19, enrolled during active disease. Each CDR3 is given with its conserved first and last residue. A D gene is named only where the DNA matches it firmly. Clone size appears in some rows only: once, few, many, or a class for an expanded clone.

j_call d_call clone_size v_call cdr3_length cdr3_aa cdr3_nt
TRBJ2-7 TRBD2 few TRBV30 14 CAWSKLAGYYEQYF TGTGCCTGGAGTAAACTAGCGGGGTACTACGAGCAGTACTTC
TRBJ1-6 TRBD1 . TRBV27 12 CASKQGTSPLHF TGTGCCAGCAAACAGGGGACTTCACCCCTCCACTTT
TRBJ1-6 TRBD1 . TRBV5-1 15 CASSSQGARNSPLHF TGCGCCAGCAGCTCTCAGGGGGCGCGAAATTCACCCCTCCACTTT
TRBJ1-5 TRBD1 . TRBV4-1 16 CASSQDGTGGERPQHF TGCGCCAGCAGCCAAGATGGGACAGGGGGGGAGCGGCCCCAGCATTTT
TRBJ2-1 . . TRBV3-1/TRBV3-2 15 CASSQDRVSKRHKFF TGTGCCAGCAGCCAAGATCGAGTCTCAAAGAGGCATAAGTTCTTC
TRBJ1-2 TRBD1 . TRBV7-6 13 CASSAIGGLGYTF TGTGCCAGCAGCGCCATAGGGGGCCTTGGCTACACCTTC
TRBJ1-5 . . TRBV6-4 15 CASRLDPGSNQPQHF TGTGCCAGCAGACTAGACCCTGGGAGCAATCAGCCCCAGCATTTT
TRBJ2-7 TRBD2 . TRBV15 15 CATSRDPSGRYEQYF TGTGCCACCAGCAGAGATCCAAGCGGGAGATACGAGCAGTACTTC
TRBJ2-5 TRBD2 . TRBV6-2/TRBV6-3 14 CASSAGTSGSTQYF TGTGCCAGCAGTGCCGGGACTAGCGGGTCCACCCAGTACTTC
TRBJ1-2 . . TRBV18 15 CASSPEGTEFYGYTF TGTGCCAGCTCACCAGAGGGTACAGAATTTTATGGCTACACCTTC
TRBJ2-2 TRBD1 . TRBV24-1 15 CATSEDRGNTGELFF TGTGCCACCAGTGAAGACAGGGGAAACACCGGGGAGCTGTTTTTT
TRBJ2-7 TRBD1 . TRBV2 13 CASRATGGYEQYF TGTGCCAGCAGGGCGACAGGGGGCTACGAGCAGTACTTC
TRBJ2-4 TRBD1 . TRBV19 11 CATRQGPIQYF TGTGCCACTAGACAGGGTCCCATTCAGTACTTC
TRBJ1-2 . few TRBV30 11 CAWSAGHGYTF TGTGCCTGGAGCGCGGGTCATGGCTACACCTTC
TRBJ1-6 . . TRBV3-1/TRBV3-2 15 CASSQGSGSESPLHF TGTGCCAGCAGCCAAGGGTCAGGGTCGGAATCACCCCTCCACTTT
TRBJ2-3 TRBD2 . TRBV4-1 15 CASSQEWREWSTQYF TGCGCCAGCAGCCAAGAATGGCGGGAGTGGAGTACGCAGTATTTT
TRBJ1-2 . . TRBV6-2/TRBV6-3 14 CASSDPQGPSGYTF TGTGCCAGCAGTGACCCACAGGGTCCGTCTGGCTACACCTTC
TRBJ1-1 . . TRBV5-4 15 CASSLEAFLDTEAFF TGTGCCAGCAGCTTGGAGGCTTTCCTAGACACTGAAGCTTTCTTT
TRBJ2-7 TRBD2 . TRBV6-5 15 CASSKDPSGTYEQYF TGTGCCAGCAGCAAAGATCCTAGCGGGACCTACGAGCAGTACTTC